These T cell receptor beta chains were read from a single sample in a study of blood T cell repertoires in COVID-19. TCRdb's copy holds only in-frame clones and misses some; the assay was immunoSEQ multiplex PCR. Of hundreds of thousands of clones detected, 85% to 90% appear once; the ten largest clones hold 3.5% to 5%. The sequenced material came from peripheral blood. The receptors here all came from a man aged 50-59 years with acute or convalescent COVID-19. CDR3s include the opening cysteine and the closing phenylalanine or tryptophan.

v_call	j_call	cdr3_aa
TRBV12-3/TRBV12-4	TRBJ1-2	CASNLGGYGYTF
TRBV25-1	TRBJ1-2	CASSGVNYGYTF
TRBV6-6	TRBJ1-4	CASSYSPQGSNEKLFF
TRBV5-1	TRBJ1-2	CASSLEQGYGYTF
TRBV2	TRBJ1-1	CASSARDRATEAFF
TRBV7-9	TRBJ1-1	CASSSKEDSAEAFF
TRBV14	TRBJ2-5	CASSQAEETQYF
TRBV5-4	TRBJ2-3	CASSLDRVGADTQYF
TRBV7-9	TRBJ1-5	CASSLVAGEPQHF
TRBV7-9	TRBJ1-5	CASSSAGQSNQPQHF
TRBV6-5	TRBJ1-6	CASSYTVYNSPLHF
TRBV9	TRBJ1-6	CASSVDRGNSPLHF
TRBV5-8	TRBJ1-2	CATQPRTGDYGYTF
TRBV24-1	TRBJ1-2	CATSDGWNYGYTF
TRBV6-4	TRBJ1-1	CASSVTTNTEAFF
TRBV5-1	TRBJ1-2	CASANGQGNYGYTF
TRBV11-1	TRBJ2-3	CASSLYVAGSTDTQYF
TRBV5-1	TRBJ2-3	CASSPTSLGTDTQYF
TRBV19	TRBJ1-5	CASRPGQGYQPQHF
TRBV25-1	TRBJ1-4	CASSIPKGEAEKLFF
TRBV5-5	TRBJ1-6	CASSLDPGARSSPLHF
TRBV18	TRBJ1-4	CASSPQGDEKLFF
TRBV9	TRBJ2-2	CASSPRQHPNTGELFF
TRBV10-1	TRBJ1-2	CASSEQEPYGYTF
TRBV5-1	TRBJ2-2	CASSPWTGSTGELFF
TRBV10-2	TRBJ1-2	CASSDSDINYGYTF
TRBV6-1	TRBJ1-5	CASSENGGQGFNQPQHF
TRBV5-8	TRBJ1-2	CASSLSGAHNGYTF
TRBV6-6	TRBJ2-7	CASSPTGTYEQYF
TRBV7-2	TRBJ1-5	CASSLRGWGNQPQHF
TRBV7-2	TRBJ1-2	CASSLPYIKQGGYTF
TRBV2	TRBJ1-5	CASSGTGGKQPQHF
TRBV10-1	TRBJ1-3	CATSSGQGTGNTIYF
TRBV15	TRBJ2-1	CATSTRLAAYNEQFF
TRBV6-5	TRBJ1-1	CASSYSRTGSPLTFF
TRBV3-1/TRBV3-2	TRBJ2-2	CASSPGLALGPGELFF
TRBV7-2	TRBJ1-2	CASTRRGINYGYTF
TRBV5-8	TRBJ2-1	CASSPGVRNEQFF
TRBV11-2	TRBJ2-3	CASSLAPGQSTDTQYF
TRBV5-1	TRBJ1-6	CASSLGQGNSPLHF
TRBV7-6	TRBJ1-3	CASSQRQGQSSGNTIYF
TRBV11-1	TRBJ1-1	CASSLFPGGSTEAFF
TRBV2	TRBJ1-5	CASIETGGSQPQHF
TRBV5-4	TRBJ2-7	CASSSGGQGNEQYF
TRBV19	TRBJ1-6	CASTQGASYNSPLHF
TRBV19	TRBJ2-6	CASSIGRDRRRSGANVLTF